The entry below describes one T cell receptor (beta chain). What antigen it recognizes has not been identified. There are no base qualities to consult, and no much larger clone falls within one base. The immunoSEQ Assay, a bias-controlled multiplex PCR, was used to amplify TCRbeta CDR3 regions from genomic DNA. As for the authors' bioinformatics: Within the assay, amplification of reference gene primers was used to estimate how many nucleated cells each sample contained. To quantify the absolute abundance of each unique TCRbeta CDR3 rearrangement, sequence reads were collapsed and filtered. For each sample, productive Simpson clonality was calculated by taking the square root of Simpson's diversity index across productive rearrangements. The table comes from immuneACCESS by way of TCRdb, which keeps in-frame sequences with V and J called. Part of the clones is missing from these tables; in studies checked, under half for an unresolved V gene and the rest for unknown reasons. V and J calls and clone size come straight from that table; D and trimming were deduced from the DNA. This sample lists 200,000 to 300,000 clones; about 90% were detected once. Of the sample, around 3.2% falls within the top ten clones.

Participants in the prospective study were aged roughly 18 to 89 years, lived in 20 to 25 United States geographic areas, and enrolled through a virtual design. In the prospective study, cohorts were assigned on the basis of participant-reported clinical history obtained from a screening survey and a study questionnaire. A participant counted as exposed if, within 2 weeks of entering the study, that participant had been in contact with someone who had a PCR-confirmed or clinician-diagnosed COVID-19 case. Each participant in the prospective study had whole blood, serum and a nasopharyngeal or oropharyngeal swab collected by mobile phlebotomists. Over a roughly 2-month period, participants in the prospective study had the option of providing additional blood draws and questionnaires. Blood samples from the prospective study were shipped frozen or at room temperature prior to DNA extraction. These data originate in a study of blood T cell repertoires in COVID-19 (dated by TCRdb to about 2020). Some background on the complete study: Samples covering the acute and convalescent phases of COVID-19 were provided by collaborators in the United States, Italy and Spain. The prospective study material was composed of cDNA or gDNA derived from T cells, B-cell-depleted T cells, or PBMCs. The dataset comprised deeply sampled blood TCRbeta repertoires from subjects exposed to, actively infected with, or recovered from COVID-19. A de-identified subject ID, COVID-19 status, age in years and sex were almost always included in the sample metadata. The repertoires were released in a freely available public database intended as a resource for research on the immune response to SARS-CoV-2. Where available, HLA class I and class II types were taken from metadata supplied by the sample provider and were not determined by assay-based typing. Samples came from the ongoing ImmuneRACE study (first 160 participants) plus 1,254 subjects from 6 global collaborators.

The CDR3 measures 15 amino acids from cysteine to phenylalanine. Only the CDR3 portion is preserved as DNA: 45 bases, with reading frame beginning at the first base. The germline V gene encodes CDR1 SNHLY and CDR2 FYNNEI. V was cut back by 11 bases and J by 4 bases, leaving a gap of 23 bases between them. The research as a whole found: How much clinical and demographic metadata was included differed by source and by participant, and the metadata was provided uncurated.

The sequence joins TRBV2 to TRBJ1-1; a tentative D call is TRBD1 (6 bases match). The TCR was taken from a woman aged 40 to 55 who had been exposed to COVID-19. What was sequenced was PBMCs or T cells enriched from blood (not recorded which). The DNA is as follows: TGTGCCGGAACGGGGGGGGACACTAGTACCACTGAAGCTTTCTTT. Its protein is CAGTGGDTSTTEAFF.